This TCR beta chain appears in the sequencing data of a study of blood T cell repertoires in COVID-19 (dated by TCRdb to 2020 to 2022). Notes on the research overall: The collaborator samples originated in the United States, Italy and Spain and spanned the acute and convalescent phases of COVID-19. The samples were drawn from two sources: the first 160 participants of the ongoing ImmuneRACE study, and about 1,300 subjects contributed by 6 global collaborators. Where HLA class I and class II types were available, the types were taken from metadata supplied by the sample provider, not from assay-based typing. The repertoires were made available in a free public database intended to serve as a resource for research on the immune response to SARS-CoV-2. The material from the prospective study consisted of cDNA or gDNA derived from T cells, B-cell-depleted T cells, or PBMCs. Sample metadata almost always included a de-identified subject ID, COVID-19 status, age in years and sex. Subjects who had been exposed to COVID-19, were actively infected with it, or had recovered from it provided the deeply sampled blood TCRbeta repertoires that made up the dataset. The full study reports these points: The amount of clinical and demographic metadata varied by source and participant and was provided uncurated.

Whole blood was collected in K2EDTA tubes by collaborating institutions according to the institutions' own protocols. For TCRbeta analysis, collaborators shipped samples as frozen whole blood, isolated PBMCs, or DNA extracted from either of those sample types. V loses 6 bases of germline sequence and J loses 7 bases, and the interval between the two ends is 13 bases. Based on the germline V gene (reference sequence), the CDR1 and CDR2 sequences are LNHDA and SQIVND. Including the terminal cysteine and phenylalanine, the CDR3 comprises 14 residues. Solely the CDR3 DNA is kept, with 42 bases framed from the first base. TCRbeta CDR3 regions were amplified from genomic DNA using the immunoSEQ Assay, a bias-controlled multiplex PCR. The study's own analysis went as follows. Within the assay, amplification of reference gene primers was used to estimate how many nucleated cells each sample contained. Sequence reads were collapsed and filtered to measure the absolute abundance of every unique TCRbeta CDR3 rearrangement. For each sample, productive Simpson clonality was calculated as the square root of Simpson's diversity index across productive rearrangements. TCRdb took this table from immuneACCESS and kept in-frame rearrangements with V and J called. Such tables lack part of the clones; where checked against another copy, unresolved V genes explain under half of the gap, and the rest is unexplained. The DNA gave D and trimming, while V, J and clone size come from that table. The sample yields some 670,000 clones; more than 80% were counted once. In total, the top ten clones hold over 0.2% of the sample.

A remark on this clone: This clone's antigen is unknown. Within one base of it there is no much larger clone, and no base qualities were kept.

Specimen: peripheral blood. This sequence was found in a woman aged 18 to 35 with acute or convalescent COVID-19. This chain joins TRBV19 to TRBJ1-6; the D gene lacks a confident call. The DNA sequence is as follows: TGTGCCAGTAGCACTTTACAAGCGAATTCACCCCTCCACTTT. Protein translation: CASSTLQANSPLHF.